The 18 T cell receptor beta chains presented below share a single source sample, sequenced in a study of blood T cell repertoires in COVID-19. Clones were read by immunoSEQ multiplex PCR, and TCRdb kept only the in-frame ones, dropping some. This sample has 150,000 to 200,000 clones; 70% to 90% occur once, and the top ten carry approximately 10%. Specimen: peripheral blood. Receptor source: a human donor with active or convalescent COVID-19. The donor label of this sample is uncertain.

The rearrangement uses TRBV11-3 and TRBJ1-1; 10 positions match TRBD1. CDR1 is SGHNT and CDR2 is YENEEA in the germline V gene. Trimming took 5 bases from V and 5 from J; bases not matched to a gene: 8. The CDR3 is made up of 15 amino acids. For the CDR3, the DNA is TGTGCCAGCAGCGCGGTGGGACAGGGGAGGACTGAAGCTTTCTTT. Translating it yields CASSAVGQGRTEAFF.

As concerns this clone: The sample contains more than one DNA sequence encoding this CDR3. J is TRBJ1-1 and V is TRBV19, with D tentatively TRBD1 (5 bases). The CDR3 totals 15 residues. Germline values: CDR1 LNHDA, CDR2 SQIVND (reference sequence). The V gene lost 1 base and the J gene lost 0 bases, with 9 bases spanning the gap. CDR3 DNA: TGTGCCAGTAGTATAGGCCGGGGGATGAACACTGAAGCTTTCTTT. This sequence encodes CASSIGRGMNTEAFF.

V is TRBV20-1 and J is TRBJ1-2, with D perhaps TRBD1 (5 bases). CDR3 length: 15 amino acids. Germline assignment: CDR1 DFQATT and CDR2 SNEGSKA (reference sequence). Between the trimmed V and J ends, which lost 3 bases and 0 bases, there was a span of 14 bases. The chain's CDR3 is CSASQQAEANYGYTF. The CDR3 DNA is TGCAGTGCTAGTCAACAGGCCGAAGCTAACTATGGCTACACCTTC.

The genes are TRBV7-2 and TRBJ2-4; D gene ambiguous. This CDR3 region has 17 residues. Trimming shortened V by 1 base and J by 0 bases, and 13 bases separated the two germline ends. From germline, CDR1 is SGHTA and CDR2 FQGNSA. The CDR3 nucleotides read TGTGCCAGCAGCTTAGGGGCTACTCAAGGAGCCAAAAACATTCAGTACTTC. Encoded protein: CASSLGATQGAKNIQYF.

This clone turned up a few times. The chain is built from TRBV6-5 and TRBJ2-2; 9 positions match TRBD1. V was clipped by 2 bases and J by 5 bases; unmatched bases: 3. CDR1 is MNHEY and CDR2 is SVGAGI in the germline V gene. CDR3 length equals 15 residues. CDR3 region: CASSYGTGRTGELFF. The CDR3 DNA sequence: TGTGCCAGCAGTTACGGGACAGGGAGGACCGGGGAGCTGTTTTTT.

J is TRBJ1-1 and V is TRBV4-3, with unresolved D. Trimming removed 0 bases from V and 0 bases from J, with 14 bases in between. CDR3 length: 17 amino acids. The germline V gene encodes CDR1 LGHNA and CDR2 YSLEER. The CDR3 loop is CASSQDNPRKLNTEAFF. Here the CDR3 DNA reads TGCGCCAGCAGCCAAGATAACCCGAGGAAGCTGAACACTGAAGCTTTCTTT.

The rearrangement joins TRBV6-5 to TRBJ2-1, with 12 positions matching TRBD2. The germline CDR1 and CDR2 sequences are MNHEY and SVGAGI. The CDR3 runs to 15 residues. V shed 5 bases and J 7 bases; nucleotides not matched to a gene: 6. Here the CDR3 reads CASSNLAGGRNEQFF. The CDR3 coding sequence is TGTGCCAGCAGTAATCTAGCGGGAGGGCGGAATGAGCAGTTCTTC.

This chain uses TRBV7-3 with TRBJ2-5, with 9 positions matching TRBD1. The CDR3 totals 15 residues. J was trimmed by 2 bases and V by 5 bases; bases with no gene match: 6. CDR1 is SGHTA and CDR2 is FQGTGA in the germline V gene. In nucleotides, the CDR3 is TGTGCCAGCAGCATCGGGACAGGGCGGCAAGAGACCCAGTACTTC. It codes for CASSIGTGRQETQYF.

The CDR3 loop reads CASSQDPGVEQFF. CDR3 bases: TGCGCCAGCAGCCAAGACCCAGGGGTTGAGCAGTTCTTC. The rearrangement uses TRBV4-3 and TRBJ2-1; a weak D match, TRBD1 (6 bases). The CDR3 is 13 amino acids. The germline gives CDR1 LGHNA, CDR2 YSLEER. V lost 0 bases, J lost 9 bases, and 9 bases lay in between.

This clone occurred once. Written as DNA, the CDR3 is TGTGCCAGCAGCCCTCGGGACAGGCGGTACGAGCTGTTTTTT. It specifies CASSPRDRRYELFF. This chain joins TRBV9 and TRBJ2-2; TRBD1 matches 8 bases. J lost 11 bases, V lost 4 bases, and 10 bases had no gene match. The CDR3 has 14 amino acids. The germline CDR1 and CDR2 sequences are SGDLS and YYNGEE.

The chain has TRBV3-1 (or the pseudogene TRBV3-2) and TRBJ2-4, with 8 bases fitting TRBD2. The CDR3 sequence is 14 residues long. Unmatched junction bases numbered 5, after V lost 4 bases and J lost 6 bases. Germline CDR1 reads LGHDT; CDR2 reads YNNKEL (reference sequence). The CDR3 DNA follows: TGTGCCAGCAGCCCCGGGACTAGGAGAAACATTCAGTACTTC. Translated, it gives CASSPGTRRNIQYF.

CDR3 sequence (DNA): TGTGCCAGCAGAACTAGCGGGAGATCTTCAGATACGCAGTATTTT. This translates into CASRTSGRSSDTQYF. The chain recombines TRBV7-9 with TRBJ2-3, with 11 bases that match TRBD2. This CDR3 comprises 15 residues. Germline V gene sequence: CDR1 SEHNR, CDR2 FQNEAQ (reference sequence). The junction had 6 bases not matched to a gene; V was cut back by 6 bases and J by 4 bases.

This clone was seen a single time. The CDR3 DNA follows: TGTGCCAGCTCACCACCGTGGGGGACAGGGGTCGATGAAAAACTGTTTTTT. It encodes CASSPPWGTGVDEKLFF. The J gene is TRBJ1-4, the V gene TRBV18, with 10 bases matching TRBD1. The CDR3 loop spans 17 amino acids. Trimming took 0 bases from V and 6 from J; bases not matched to a gene: 7. Germline V gives CDR1 KGHSH, CDR2 LQKENI.

V and J are TRBV5-1 and TRBJ2-2; a weak D match, TRBD1 (6 bases). Germline lookup yields CDR1 SGHRS and CDR2 YFSETQ. Between the trimmed V and J ends, which lost 2 bases and 5 bases, there was a span of 16 bases. This CDR3 comprises 16 residues. CDR3 sequence: CASSLSPGVGTGELFF. The CDR3 nucleotides read TGCGCCAGCAGCTTAAGCCCAGGGGTTGGGACCGGGGAGCTGTTTTTT.

The chain uses TRBV11-2 and TRBJ2-1; the D gene is possibly TRBD2 (6 bases). The V gene lost 1 base and the J gene lost 10 bases, with 8 bases spanning the gap. In germline, CDR1 is SGHAT, CDR2 FQNNGV. The CDR3 extends over 12 amino acids. For the CDR3, the DNA is TGTGCCAGCAGCTTAGGCCGGGGGGAGCAGTTCTTC. Translation: CASSLGRGEQFF. Looking up the rest from reference TRBV11-2 and TRBJ2-1 gives the full variable domain: EAGVAQSPRYKIIEKRQSVAFWCNPISGHATLYWYQQILGQGPKLLIQFQNNGVVDDSQLPKDRFSAERLKGVDSTLKIQPAKLEDSAVYLCASSLGRGEQFFGPGTRLTVL.

The chain employs TRBV5-5 and TRBJ2-3, with D possibly being TRBD2 (7 bases). The CDR3 is made up of 15 amino acids. Trimming left V 10 bases short and J 4 bases short, with 22 bases between. Germline values: CDR1 SGHKS, CDR2 YYEKEE (reference sequence). The chain's CDR3 is CALREGEGPSDTQYF. The CDR3 nucleotides read TGTGCCCTCAGAGAGGGGGAGGGCCCTTCAGATACGCAGTATTTT. Full variable domain (remainder filled in from reference TRBV5-5 and TRBJ2-3): DAGVTQSPTHLIKTRGQQVTLRCSPISGHKSVSWYQQVLGQGPQFIFQYYEKEERGRGNFPDRFSARQFPNYSSELNVNALLLGDSALYLCALREGEGPSDTQYFGPGTRLTVL.

The chain couples TRBV6-5 to TRBJ2-1; possible D gene TRBD2, 5 bases. This CDR3 spans 13 amino acids. Germline V gene lookup returns CDR1 MNHEY and CDR2 SVGAGI. The V end was cut by 0 bases, the J end by 7 bases, with 7 bases between. For the CDR3, the DNA is TGTGCCAGCAGTTACTCGGAGGAAAATGAGCAGTTCTTC. It specifies CASSYSEENEQFF.

The V gene is TRBV28, the J gene TRBJ1-5, with D possibly TRBD1 on 5 matching bases. This CDR3 comprises 14 residues. V shed 1 base and J shed 6 bases, with 10 bases lying between them. The germline gives CDR1 MDHEN, CDR2 SYDVKM. CDR3 nucleotide sequence: TGTGCCAGCAGTTTATCAGGGCTGGGTCAGCCCCAGCATTTT. As protein: CASSLSGLGQPQHF.